A single sample gave rise to the 3 T cell receptor beta chains below, sequenced in a study of control samples from healthy donors and cancer patients. Sequencing used immunoSEQ multiplex PCR; TCRdb keeps in-frame clones, though not all of them. The repertoire holds 65,000 to 90,000 clones, roughly 93% seen once, with approximately 3% in the top ten. Sequenced: blood. The receptors here all came from a woman aged 25 to 39 in good health.

V and J are TRBV3-1 (or the pseudogene TRBV3-2) and TRBJ1-5, with 7 bases that match TRBD1. Germline values: CDR1 LGHDT, CDR2 YNNKEL (reference sequence). The CDR3 is made up of 17 amino acids. V trimming: 5 bases; J trimming: 2 bases; junction bases outside the gene matches: 12. CDR3 sequence (DNA): TGTGCCAGCAGCTTCAGTCCCCAAGGGACAGGCAATCAGCCCCAGCATTTT. The encoded protein is CASSFSPQGTGNQPQHF.

The chain carries TRBV7-9 and TRBJ2-5; 11 bases fit TRBD1. CDR1 and CDR2 from the germline V gene are SEHNR and FQNEAQ (reference sequence). The CDR3 length is 17 residues. V trimming: 1 base; J trimming: 4 bases; junction bases outside the gene matches: 8. CDR3 in DNA: TGTGCCAGCAGCTTAGGGTGGACAGGGGGCAGGGGAGAGACCCAGTACTTC. It is translated as CASSLGWTGGRGETQYF.

The V gene is TRBV6-6, the J gene TRBJ1-6; no firm D call. CDR1 is MNHNY and CDR2 is SVGAGI in the germline V gene (reference sequence). CDR3 size: 12 residues. Trimming removed 5 bases at V and 11 bases at J, with 10 bases between. CDR3 DNA: TGTGCCAGCAGTCCCTCCGGAGCACCCCTCCACTTT. It is translated as CASSPSGAPLHF.